This T cell receptor beta chain was recovered during a study of blood T cell repertoires in COVID-19. Across the whole study: Sites in the United States, Italy and Spain provided acute and convalescent COVID-19 samples. T cells, B-cell-depleted T cells, or PBMCs supplied cDNA or gDNA.

With 5 bases clipped from V and 4 bases from J, the junction kept 9 bases outside the gene matches. Germline-derived CDR1 and CDR2 are SGHNT and YYREEE (reference sequence). CDR3 length: 15 amino acids. In the original workflow: Reference gene primer amplification in the assay estimated nucleated cell counts. Libraries were prepared by immunoSEQ multiplex PCR; TCRdb keeps only in-frame clonotypes and omits some of them. V, J and clone size derive from that table, while D and trimming were established from the DNA sequence. The data show about 62,000 clones, around nine tenths seen once. Sequencing was done on a sample of peripheral blood. The receptor was isolated from an older man with acute or convalescent COVID-19. V gene TRBV5-4 combines with J gene TRBJ2-1; 7 nucleotides match TRBD2. The CDR3 protein is CASSRTSAVYNEQFF. The CDR3 nucleotides are TGTGCCAGCAGTCGAACTAGCGCAGTTTACAATGAGCAGTTCTTC.